This is a list of T cell receptor beta chains from one sample in a study of T cells in Graves' hyperthyroidism and ophthalmopathy. TCRdb passed the multiplex PCR reads through MiXCR, listing each CDR3 protein once. The sample records about 710,000 distinct CDR3 sequences, roughly 17% being singletons. Sequencing was performed on blood. The receptors stem from a man younger than 35 with Graves' hyperthyroidism. Each CDR3 is given with its conserved first and last residue. Fields, in order: V gene, J gene, clone size, D gene, CDR3 protein, CDR3 DNA. A D gene is named only where the DNA matches it firmly. Rows may omit the clone size; those that give it use once, few, many or a size class.

V: TRBV28; J: TRBJ2-1; size: -; D: TRBD2; CDR3: CASSFPSGSPHNEQFF; DNA: TGTGCCAGCAGTTTCCCTAGCGGGAGTCCCCACAATGAGCAGTTCTTC
V: TRBV4-3; J: TRBJ2-7; size: -; D: -; CDR3: CASSRISGTEQYF; DNA: TGCGCCAGCAGCCGCATAAGCGGTACCGAGCAGTACTTC
V: TRBV28; J: TRBJ1-5; size: -; D: -; CDR3: CASSPPADQPQHF; DNA: TGTGCCAGCAGTCCCCCTGCGGATCAGCCCCAGCATTTT
V: TRBV30; J: TRBJ2-1; size: few; D: TRBD2; CDR3: CAWSDGVAGFGNEQFF; DNA: TGTGCCTGGAGCGACGGGGTAGCGGGGTTCGGTAATGAGCAGTTCTTC
V: TRBV4-1; J: TRBJ2-6; size: -; D: TRBD2; CDR3: CASRLTGGGGANVLTF; DNA: TGCGCCAGCAGACTTACGGGGGGGGGAGGGGCCAACGTCCTGACTTTC
V: TRBV7-2; J: TRBJ2-5; size: few; D: -; CDR3: CASRPGRGEETQYF; DNA: TGTGCCAGCAGGCCGGGACGCGGAGAAGAGACCCAGTACTTC
V: TRBV30; J: TRBJ2-5; size: many; D: -; CDR3: CAWSLGFSETQYF; DNA: TGTGCCTGGAGTCTCGGGTTTTCGGAGACCCAGTACTTC
V: TRBV20-1; J: TRBJ1-1; size: -; D: -; CDR3: CSARDSARVNTEAFF; DNA: TGCAGTGCTAGAGATAGCGCGAGGGTGAACACTGAAGCTTTCTTT
V: TRBV27; J: TRBJ1-1; size: many; D: TRBD1; CDR3: CASSLGTGGNTEAFF; DNA: TGTGCCAGCAGTTTAGGGACAGGGGGTAACACTGAAGCTTTCTTT
V: TRBV7-3; J: TRBJ2-7; size: many; D: TRBD1; CDR3: CASSFSRGPRYYEQYF; DNA: TGTGCCAGCAGCTTTAGCAGGGGGCCTAGATACTACGAGCAGTACTTC
V: TRBV6-1; J: TRBJ2-7; size: -; D: TRBD1; CDR3: CASSRDREVYEQYF; DNA: TGTGCCAGCAGCCGGGACAGGGAGGTCTACGAGCAGTACTTC
V: TRBV30; J: TRBJ2-2; size: many; D: -; CDR3: CAWSEKGYTGELFF; DNA: TGTGCCTGGAGTGAAAAGGGCTACACCGGGGAGCTGTTTTTT
V: TRBV2; J: TRBJ2-7; size: many; D: -; CDR3: CASSEEDGGSYEQYF; DNA: TGTGCCAGCAGTGAGGAGGACGGGGGTTCCTACGAGCAGTACTTC
V: TRBV4-2; J: TRBJ1-1; size: -; D: -; CDR3: CASSRLEVNTEAFF; DNA: TGTGCCAGCAGCCGACTCGAAGTGAACACTGAAGCTTTCTTT
V: TRBV2; J: TRBJ1-2; size: many; D: -; CDR3: CASNWDGKANYGYTF; DNA: TGTGCCAGCAATTGGGACGGAAAAGCTAACTATGGCTACACCTTC
V: TRBV28; J: TRBJ2-1; size: many; D: TRBD1; CDR3: CASSPGQNYNEQFF; DNA: TGTGCCAGCAGTCCGGGACAGAACTACAATGAGCAGTTCTTC
V: TRBV29-1; J: TRBJ1-5; size: once; D: TRBD1; CDR3: CSVAGTANQPQHF; DNA: TGCAGCGTTGCCGGGACAGCAAATCAGCCCCAGCATTTT
V: TRBV6-1; J: TRBJ1-5; size: -; D: -; CDR3: CASSIQRHQPQHF; DNA: TGTGCCAGCAGTATCCAGCGTCATCAGCCCCAGCATTTT
V: TRBV11-2; J: TRBJ2-4; size: many; D: TRBD1; CDR3: CASSPTGVGIQYF; DNA: TGTGCCAGCAGCCCAACAGGGGTGGGCATTCAGTACTTC
V: TRBV6-1; J: TRBJ2-1; size: -; D: TRBD1; CDR3: CASSQGQGSYDEQFF; DNA: TGTGCCAGCAGCCAAGGACAGGGCTCCTACGATGAGCAGTTCTTC
V: TRBV11-1; J: TRBJ2-7; size: many; D: TRBD2; CDR3: CASSLAGLAGAKQYF; DNA: TGTGCCAGCAGCTTAGCGGGCCTAGCGGGAGCCAAGCAGTACTTC
V: TRBV28; J: TRBJ1-2; size: few; D: TRBD1; CDR3: CASSPPTQGGYGYTF; DNA: TGTGCCAGCAGTCCCCCGACACAGGGGGGCTATGGCTACACCTTC
V: TRBV7-9; J: TRBJ1-2; size: many; D: -; CDR3: CASTFRGDGYTF; DNA: TGTGCCAGCACTTTTCGGGGTGATGGCTACACCTTC